The T cell receptor beta chain under discussion was sequenced for a study of response to subunit inactivated influenza vaccine. In its sample, this clonotype was seen a few times. TCRdb used MiXCR to reprocess the RT-PCR reads, holding one entry per CDR3 protein. Altogether 500,000 to 600,000 distinct CDR3 sequences are present, about 11% being singletons, with the ten largest covering approximately 10%. The CDR3 extends over 16 amino acids. The V and J ends lost 1 base and 4 bases, in that order; junction bases with no gene match: 5. Germline CDR1 and CDR2: SGHNT and YYREEE (reference sequence). Another study also made use of these data, one on T cells expressing NK-cell markers. From that study: The TCR beta cDNA came from 5'RACE template switching with UMIs. Sorted CD3+CD56-NKG2C+, CD3+CD56+NKG2C- and CD3+CD56+NKG2C+ T cells were the source of the TCR beta repertoires. Where several donors were concerned, these clonotypes also led the CD3+CD56-NKG2C+ fraction. It is unclear if expanded NKG2C-expressing clones target HCMV antigens.

Sequencing used PBMCs from blood, obtained on the day of vaccination. J is TRBJ2-3 and V is TRBV5-4; 11 nucleotides match TRBD1. This receptor was identified in a man between 45 and 60 years old who received an inactivated influenza vaccine. The CDR3 here is CASSLPRTGGADTQYF. DNA for the CDR3: TGTGCCAGCAGCTTGCCAAGGACAGGGGGCGCAGATACGCAGTATTTT.